This TCR beta chain came from a study of T cell responses to AZD1222 COVID-19 vaccine. Points from the study as a whole: White British people made up most donors, females outnumbered males, and clonal diversity was possibly underestimated. Increased Spike-specific TCR breadth and depth were observed after two AZD1222 doses.

To note about this clone: The antigen is undetermined.

Using immunoSEQ multiplex PCR, the repertoire was profiled, and TCRdb retains in-frame clones only, with some absent. The sample has roughly 180,000 clones; about 90% are singletons. Trimming removed 10 bases from V and 5 bases from J; junction bases left unmatched: 6. The germline CDR1 and CDR2 sequences are KGHDR and SFDVKD. This CDR3 has 14 amino acids. This rearrangement joins TRBV24-1 to TRBJ2-1; TRBD2 matches 11 bases. The sequencing used peripheral blood, collected on day 0 of AZD1222 vaccination. The receptor comes from an adult in good health. The CDR3 here is CATTTSGINNEQFF. CDR3 DNA: TGTGCCACTACGACTAGCGGGATTAACAATGAGCAGTTCTTC.